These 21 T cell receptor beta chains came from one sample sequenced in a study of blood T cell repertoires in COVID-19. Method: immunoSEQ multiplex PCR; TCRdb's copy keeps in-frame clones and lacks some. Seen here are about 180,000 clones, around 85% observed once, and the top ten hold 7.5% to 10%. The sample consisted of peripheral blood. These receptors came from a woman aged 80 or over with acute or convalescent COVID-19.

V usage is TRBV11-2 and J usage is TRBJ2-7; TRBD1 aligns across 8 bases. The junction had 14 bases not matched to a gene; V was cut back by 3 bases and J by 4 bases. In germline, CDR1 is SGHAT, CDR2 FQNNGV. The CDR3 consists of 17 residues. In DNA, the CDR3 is TGTGCCAGCAGCTTGAACTCTCAACCGGGACAGGAATACGAGCAGTACTTC. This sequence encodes CASSLNSQPGQEYEQYF.

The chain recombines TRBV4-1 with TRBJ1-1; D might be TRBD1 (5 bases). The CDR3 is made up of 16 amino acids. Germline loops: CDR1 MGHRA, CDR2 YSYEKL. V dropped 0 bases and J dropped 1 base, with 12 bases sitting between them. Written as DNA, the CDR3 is TGCGCCAGCAGCCAAGATTCGACAGTGAGGAACACTGAAGCTTTCTTT. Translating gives CASSQDSTVRNTEAFF.

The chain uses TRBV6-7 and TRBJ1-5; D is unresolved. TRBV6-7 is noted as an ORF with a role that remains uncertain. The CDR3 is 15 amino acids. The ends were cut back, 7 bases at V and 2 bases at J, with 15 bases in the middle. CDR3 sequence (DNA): TGTGCCAGCACCGTGACGGGTAGAGGCAATCAGCCCCAGCATTTT. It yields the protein CASTVTGRGNQPQHF.

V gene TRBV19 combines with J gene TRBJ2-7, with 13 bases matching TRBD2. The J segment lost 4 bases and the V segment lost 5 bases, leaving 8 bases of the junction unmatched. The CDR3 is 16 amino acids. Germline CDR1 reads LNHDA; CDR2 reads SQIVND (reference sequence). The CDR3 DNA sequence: TGTGCCAGTAGTCTACGGACTAGCGGGAGTATGTACGAGCAGTACTTC. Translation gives CASSLRTSGSMYEQYF.

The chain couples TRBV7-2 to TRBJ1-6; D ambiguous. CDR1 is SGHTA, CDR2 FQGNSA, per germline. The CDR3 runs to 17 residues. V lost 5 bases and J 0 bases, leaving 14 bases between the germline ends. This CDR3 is CASSPVPLSSYNSPLHF. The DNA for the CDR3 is TGTGCCAGCAGCCCCGTCCCGCTGAGCTCCTATAATTCACCCCTCCACTTT.

CDR3 region: CASSPGSRVITDTQYF. The CDR3 coding sequence is TGTGCCAGCAGCCCCGGGTCTAGAGTGATCACAGATACGCAGTATTTT. The rearrangement uses TRBV9 and TRBJ2-3; D is undetermined. V was clipped by 4 bases and J by 2 bases, with 17 bases between them. The CDR3 is 16 residues long. Germline V gene data show CDR1 as SGDLS and CDR2 as YYNGEE.

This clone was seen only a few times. CDR3 residues: CASSPLSGGNTEAFF. The CDR3, as DNA: TGTGCCAGCAGCCCGTTGTCGGGGGGCAACACTGAAGCTTTCTTT. J is TRBJ1-1 and V is TRBV14; TRBD1 is a possible D gene (6 bases). V gave up 4 bases and J gave up 2 bases, with 14 bases separating them. The V gene's germline CDR1 is SGHDN and CDR2 FVKESK. This CDR3 has 15 residues.

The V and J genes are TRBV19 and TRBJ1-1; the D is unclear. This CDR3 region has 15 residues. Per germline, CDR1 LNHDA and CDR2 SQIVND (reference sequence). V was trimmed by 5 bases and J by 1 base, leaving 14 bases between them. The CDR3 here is CASSSRPTGNTEAFF. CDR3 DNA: TGTGCCAGTAGTTCAAGACCAACGGGGAACACTGAAGCTTTCTTT.

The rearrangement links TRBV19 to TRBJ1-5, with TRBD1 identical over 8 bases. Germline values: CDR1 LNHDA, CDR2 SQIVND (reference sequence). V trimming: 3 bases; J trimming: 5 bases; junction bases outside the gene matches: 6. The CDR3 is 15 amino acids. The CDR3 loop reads CASSIDRGGDQPQHF. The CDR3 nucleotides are TGTGCCAGTAGTATCGACAGGGGTGGCGATCAGCCCCAGCATTTT. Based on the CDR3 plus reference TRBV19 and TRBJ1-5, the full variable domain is DGGITQSPKYLFRKEGQNVTLSCEQNLNHDAMYWYRQDPGQGLRLIYYSQIVNDFQKGDIAEGYSVSREKKESFPLTVTSAQKNPTAFYLCASSIDRGGDQPQHFGDGTRLSIL.

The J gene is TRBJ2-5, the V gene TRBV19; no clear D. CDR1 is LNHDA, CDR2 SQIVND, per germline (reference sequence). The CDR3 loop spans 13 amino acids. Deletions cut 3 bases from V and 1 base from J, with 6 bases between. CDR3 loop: CASSIGSQETQYF. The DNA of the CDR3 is TGTGCCAGTAGTATTGGCAGCCAAGAGACCCAGTACTTC.

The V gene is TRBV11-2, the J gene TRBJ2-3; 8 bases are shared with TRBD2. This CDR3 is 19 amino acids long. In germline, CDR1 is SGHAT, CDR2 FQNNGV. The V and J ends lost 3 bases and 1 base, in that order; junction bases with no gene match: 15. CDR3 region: CASSLPLGTSPSRTDTQYF. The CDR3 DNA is TGTGCCAGCAGCTTGCCCCTTGGGACTAGTCCTTCCCGCACAGATACGCAGTATTTT. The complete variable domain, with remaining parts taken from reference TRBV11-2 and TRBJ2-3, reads EAGVAQSPRYKIIEKRQSVAFWCNPISGHATLYWYQQILGQGPKLLIQFQNNGVVDDSQLPKDRFSAERLKGVDSTLKIQPAKLEDSAVYLCASSLPLGTSPSRTDTQYFGPGTRLTVL.

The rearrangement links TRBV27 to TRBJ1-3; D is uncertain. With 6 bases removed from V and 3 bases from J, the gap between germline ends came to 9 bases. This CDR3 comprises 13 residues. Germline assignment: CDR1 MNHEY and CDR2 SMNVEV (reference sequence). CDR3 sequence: CASRPGSGNTIYF. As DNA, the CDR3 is TGTGCCAGCAGGCCGGGTAGTGGAAACACCATATATTTT.

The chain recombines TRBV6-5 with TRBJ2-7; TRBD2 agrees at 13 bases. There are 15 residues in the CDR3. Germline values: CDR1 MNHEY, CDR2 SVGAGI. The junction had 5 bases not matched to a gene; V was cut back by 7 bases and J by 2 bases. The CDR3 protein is CASTRLAGGTYEQYF. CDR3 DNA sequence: TGTGCCAGCACTAGACTAGCGGGAGGAACCTACGAGCAGTACTTC.

CDR3 sequence: CASSPQGQETQYF. In DNA form, the CDR3 reads TGTGCCAGCAGCCCGCAGGGGCAAGAGACCCAGTACTTC. The V call is TRBV3-1 (or the pseudogene TRBV3-2), the J call TRBJ2-5; weak D call: TRBD1 (6 bases). V lost 4 bases and J 2 bases, leaving 8 bases between the germline ends. This CDR3 is built from 13 residues. Germline values: CDR1 LGHDT, CDR2 YNNKEL (reference sequence).

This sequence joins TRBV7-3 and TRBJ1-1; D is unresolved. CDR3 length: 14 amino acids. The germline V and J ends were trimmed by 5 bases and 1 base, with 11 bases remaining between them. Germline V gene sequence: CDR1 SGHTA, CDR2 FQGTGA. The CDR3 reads CASSRDTENTEAFF. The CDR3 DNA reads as TGTGCCAGCAGCCGTGACACAGAGAACACTGAAGCTTTCTTT.

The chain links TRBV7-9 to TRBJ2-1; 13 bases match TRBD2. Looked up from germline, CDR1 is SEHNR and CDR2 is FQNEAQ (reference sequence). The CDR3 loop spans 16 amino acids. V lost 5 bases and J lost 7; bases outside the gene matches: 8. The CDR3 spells CASSLGTSGIRNEQFF. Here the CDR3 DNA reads TGTGCCAGCAGCCTAGGGACTAGCGGGATTAGGAATGAGCAGTTCTTC. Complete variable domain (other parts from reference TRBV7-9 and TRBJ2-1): DTGVSQNPRHKITKRGQNVTFRCDPISEHNRLYWYRQTLGQGPEFLTYFQNEAQLEKSRLLSDRFSAERPKGSFSTLEIQRTEQGDSAMYLCASSLGTSGIRNEQFFGPGTRLTVL.

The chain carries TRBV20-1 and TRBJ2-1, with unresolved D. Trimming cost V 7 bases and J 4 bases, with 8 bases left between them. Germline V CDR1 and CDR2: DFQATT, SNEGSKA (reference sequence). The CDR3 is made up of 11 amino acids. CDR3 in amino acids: CSGPLYNEQFF. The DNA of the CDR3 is TGCAGTGGGCCCCTTTACAATGAGCAGTTCTTC.

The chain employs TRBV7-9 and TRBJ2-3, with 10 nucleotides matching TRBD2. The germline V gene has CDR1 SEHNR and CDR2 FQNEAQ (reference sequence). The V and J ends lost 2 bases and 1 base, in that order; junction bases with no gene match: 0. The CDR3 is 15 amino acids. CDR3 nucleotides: TGTGCCAGCAGCTTACTAGCGGGGGGCACAGATACGCAGTATTTT. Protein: CASSLLAGGTDTQYF.

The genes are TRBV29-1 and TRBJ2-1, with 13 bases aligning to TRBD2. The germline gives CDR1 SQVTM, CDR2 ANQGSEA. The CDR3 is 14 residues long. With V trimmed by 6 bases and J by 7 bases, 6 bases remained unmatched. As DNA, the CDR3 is TGCAGCGTGAGGACTAGCGGGAGTAGGAATGAGCAGTTCTTC. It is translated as CSVRTSGSRNEQFF.

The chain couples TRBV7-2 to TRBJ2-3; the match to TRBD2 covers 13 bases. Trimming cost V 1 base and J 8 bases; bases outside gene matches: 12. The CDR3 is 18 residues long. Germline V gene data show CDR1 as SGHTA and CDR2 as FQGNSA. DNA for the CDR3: TGTGCCAGCAGCTTAGACCCCCGACTAGCGGGAGGCCCCATTACGCAGTATTTT. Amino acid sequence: CASSLDPRLAGGPITQYF.

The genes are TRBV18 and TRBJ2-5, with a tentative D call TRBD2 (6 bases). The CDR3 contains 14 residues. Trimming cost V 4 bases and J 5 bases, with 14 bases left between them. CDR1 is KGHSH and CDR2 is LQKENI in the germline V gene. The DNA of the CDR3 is TGTGCCAGCTCACTTGCGACTAGGATGGAGACCCAGTACTTC. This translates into CASSLATRMETQYF.